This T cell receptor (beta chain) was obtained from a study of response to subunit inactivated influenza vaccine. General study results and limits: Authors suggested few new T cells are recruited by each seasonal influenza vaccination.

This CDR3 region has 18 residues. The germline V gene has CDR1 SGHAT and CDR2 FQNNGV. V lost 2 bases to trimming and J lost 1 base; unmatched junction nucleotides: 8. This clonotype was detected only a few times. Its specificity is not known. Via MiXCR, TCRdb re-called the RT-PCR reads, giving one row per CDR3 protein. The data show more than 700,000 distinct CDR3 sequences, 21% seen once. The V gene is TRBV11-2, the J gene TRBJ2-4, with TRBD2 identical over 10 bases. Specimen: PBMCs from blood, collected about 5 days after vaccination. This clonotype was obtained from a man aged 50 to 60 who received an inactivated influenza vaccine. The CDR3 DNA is TGTGCCAGCAGCTTACTACTAGCGGGGTCGGGGGCCAAAAACATTCAGTACTTC. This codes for CASSLLLAGSGAKNIQYF.